This T cell receptor (beta chain) came from a study of beta chain features in type 1 diabetes. Study information: In age, gender and cell yields, patients were similar to healthy donors. Findings of the study overall: TCRB CDR3 length was moderately but significantly reduced in all four CD4+ subsets of Type 1 diabetes patients. Insertion counts at VDJ junctions were lower in type 1 diabetes patients, who also showed more deletions there.

A few counts support this clone. Its antigen remains unidentified. Per donor, one heparinised blood draw averaged around 0.12 L. The study reverse transcribed the entire isolated RNA, so it sequenced expressed TCRB transcripts. The data were produced by immunoSEQ multiplex PCR, yet TCRdb's version contains in-frame clones alone and is incomplete. The data hold 400,000 or so clones, with around 10% observed a single time. This CDR3 has 13 amino acids. CDR1 SGHVS and CDR2 FQNEAQ come from the germline V gene. The ends were cut back, 2 bases at V and 3 bases at J, with 7 bases in the middle. This clonotype originated in a man in his thirties or forties with type 1 diabetes. Sequenced material: central memory CD4+ T cells from blood. V is TRBV7-8 and J is TRBJ1-2; unclear D gene. CDR3 in amino acids: CASSLMRDYGYTF. CDR3 nucleotide sequence: TGTGCCAGCAGCTTAATGCGGGACTATGGCTACACCTTC.